This passage covers 13 T cell receptor beta chains from one sample sequenced in a study of T cells in Graves' hyperthyroidism and ophthalmopathy (dated by TCRdb to about 2019). Library generation was performed with multiplex PCR. The listed sequencing device is Illumina HiSeq 2000. The TCR beta CDR3 regions were amplified from RNA transcripts. The TCR CDR3 was subjected to a first round of RT-PCR using the HTBI primer set and the Qiagen OneStep RT-PCR kit. TCRdb ran its own pipeline on the public reads, namely fastp trimming at Q25 and MiXCR clone calling, and kept in-frame beta chains. Each entry is one CDR3 protein sequence, shown with its most common DNA and genes. For this sample the table gives fewer than 350,000 distinct CDR3 sequences, of which around a fifth were detected only once. The top ten hold about 50% of the sample. Sequenced input: blood. The receptors were gathered from a woman in her forties or fifties with Graves' hyperthyroidism.

This sequence joins TRBV12-3 or TRBV12-4 and TRBJ2-1, with 8 bases fitting TRBD2. The CDR3 runs 12 residues. V was clipped by 7 bases and J by 15 bases; unmatched bases: 11. This chain's CDR3 is CASTRPGLETFF. DNA of the CDR3: TGTGCCAGCACTAGACCGGGACTAGAGACGTTCTTC.

The V call is TRBV7-9, the J call TRBJ2-1; a possible D gene is TRBD1 (5 bases). Deletions cut 4 bases from V and 5 bases from J, with 12 bases between. Germline-derived CDR1 and CDR2 are SEHNR and FQNEAQ (reference sequence). This CDR3 region has 14 residues. The chain's CDR3 is CASSSFFRDNEQFF. The DNA for the CDR3 is TGTGCCAGCAGCTCCTTTTTCAGGGACAATGAGCAGTTCTTC.

Concerning this clonotype itself: This could be a read error, since a much larger clone is one nucleotide away. The genes are TRBV18 and TRBJ2-5; unclear D gene. This CDR3 comprises 14 residues. CDR1 is KGHSH and CDR2 is LQKENI in the germline V gene. As DNA, the CDR3 is TGTGCCAGCTCACCACCCGACGCGCAAGAGAGCCAGTACTTC. The encoded protein is CASSPPDAQESQYF.

This chain connects TRBV19 to TRBJ1-1; TRBD1 might be the D (5 bases). Between the trimmed V and J ends, which lost 0 bases and 1 base, there was a span of 9 bases. Germline V gives CDR1 LNHDA, CDR2 SQIVND (reference sequence). The CDR3 consists of 15 residues. CDR3 nucleotides: TGTGCCAGTAGTATAGATGGGGCAGGGAACACTGAAGCTTTCTTT. Its translation is CASSIDGAGNTEAFF.

This clonotype has a count of ten or more. The chain links TRBV11-2 to TRBJ2-1; TRBD2 agrees at 8 bases. This CDR3 has 15 amino acids. Trimming removed 2 bases from V and 8 bases from J; junction bases left unmatched: 8. Germline CDR1 reads SGHAT; CDR2 reads FQNNGV. The CDR3 nucleotides read TGTGCCAGCAGCTTACTCGGGAGGGCCGAGGATGAGCAGTTCTTC. Translating it yields CASSLLGRAEDEQFF.

Ten or more counts support this clonotype. This rearrangement joins TRBV12-3 or TRBV12-4 to TRBJ1-6, with TRBD1 matching 11 bases. CDR3 length: 14 residues. J lost 11 bases, V lost 4 bases, and 4 bases had no gene match. This chain's CDR3 is CASSSGTGGTPLHF. DNA for the CDR3: TGTGCCAGCAGTTCCGGGACAGGGGGTACACCCCTCCACTTT.

A few counts support this clonotype. The chain joins TRBV3-1 to TRBJ2-3; TRBD1 might be the D (6 bases). Looked up from germline, CDR1 is LGHDT and CDR2 is YNNKEL (reference sequence). The V gene lost 2 bases and the J gene lost 0 bases, with 12 bases spanning the gap. CDR3 length equals 16 residues. The CDR3 sequence is CASSQPRGLSTDTQYF. The CDR3 bases are TGTGCCAGCAGCCAACCCAGGGGTCTTAGCACAGATACGCAGTATTTT.

The chain joins TRBV11-1 to TRBJ1-2, with TRBD1 as a possible D gene (5 bases). Trimming stripped 2 bases from V and 0 bases from J, with 13 bases between. CDR3 length: 16 residues. The germline gives CDR1 SGHAT, CDR2 FQDESV (reference sequence). The CDR3 is CASSLTYGGANYGYTF. The CDR3 region has the DNA TGTGCCAGCAGCTTAACCTACGGGGGAGCTAACTATGGCTACACCTTC.

The V and J genes are TRBV3-1 and TRBJ2-1, with unresolved D. Between the trimmed V and J ends, which lost 0 bases and 9 bases, there was a span of 18 bases. The CDR3 totals 16 residues. From germline, CDR1 is LGHDT and CDR2 YNNKEL (reference sequence). CDR3 protein: CASSQDARPALGEQFF. Here the CDR3 DNA reads TGTGCCAGCAGCCAAGATGCGAGACCAGCCCTCGGTGAGCAGTTCTTC.

There are many counts of this clonotype. The V call is TRBV20-1, the J call TRBJ2-3, with TRBD2 identical over 9 bases. With V trimmed by 6 bases and J by 0 bases, 10 bases remained unmatched. Germline lookup yields CDR1 DFQATT and CDR2 SNEGSKA (reference sequence). This CDR3 is 16 amino acids long. The CDR3 nucleotides read TGCAGTGCGGAAGCGGGACTAGCAGATAGCACAGATACGCAGTATTTT. As protein: CSAEAGLADSTDTQYF.

Ten or more counts support this clonotype. The CDR3 reads CASSSPFVAGELFF. The CDR3 nucleotides read TGTGCCAGCAGTTCTCCCTTCGTGGCGGGGGAGCTGTTTTTT. The chain carries TRBV28 and TRBJ2-2, with no clear D. Germline V gives CDR1 MDHEN, CDR2 SYDVKM. This CDR3 contains 14 residues. The V end lost 4 bases, the J end lost 8 bases, and 14 bases lay between the germline ends.

CDR3 coding DNA: TGTGCCAGCAGCTTAGGGACAGGGTTCTGGGATAATTCACCCCTCCACTTT. Translating it yields CASSLGTGFWDNSPLHF. The chain recombines TRBV7-8 with TRBJ1-6; 8 bases align to TRBD1. CDR3 length: 17 residues. Germline values: CDR1 SGHVS, CDR2 FQNEAQ. J was trimmed by 5 bases and V by 1 base; bases with no gene match: 7.

For the CDR3, the DNA is TGTGCCAGCAGTGAATGGGGGCATAGCAATCAGCCCCAGCATTTT. Residues: CASSEWGHSNQPQHF. The chain employs TRBV2 and TRBJ1-5; D is possibly TRBD1 (6 bases). CDR3 size: 15 residues. Trimming pared 2 bases from V and 0 bases from J, leaving 8 bases between. Germline values: CDR1 SNHLY, CDR2 FYNNEI.